A selection of T cell receptor beta chains follows, all from one sample in a study of cytomegalovirus exposure and HLA in healthy donors. Data came from immunoSEQ multiplex PCR; TCRdb stores just in-frame clones and leaves some out. The profile covers a few hundred thousand clones, with just over 85% appearing a single time and around 0.84% taken by the ten largest. The sample consisted of PBMCs. These receptors originate from a young woman in good health and CMV-seronegative. Both conserved end residues are part of each CDR3. A D gene is named only where the DNA matches it firmly. Clone size appears in some rows only: once, few, many, or a class for an expanded clone.

abundance,v_gene,d_gene,j_gene,len,CDR3nt,CDR3aa
NA,TRBV9,TRBD2,TRBJ2-5,15,TGTGCCAGCAGCGTGGAGCGGGAGTTTCGGGAGACCCAGTACTTC,CASSVEREFRETQYF
NA,TRBV13,TRBD1,TRBJ2-7,14,TGTGCCAGCAGCGCGGACAGGGAAACCTACGAGCAGTACTTC,CASSADRETYEQYF
NA,TRBV27,NA,TRBJ2-7,13,TGTGCCAGCAGCCACCCCCCCTGGGCCGAGCAGTACTTC,CASSHPPWAEQYF
few,TRBV2,TRBD1,TRBJ1-3,13,TGTGCTCAGCACAGGGGACAGCTAAACACCATATATTTT,CAQHRGQLNTIYF
NA,TRBV7-2,TRBD1,TRBJ2-7,14,TGTGCCAGCAGTTTCAGGGACAGGGTCCACGAGCAGTACTTC,CASSFRDRVHEQYF
NA,TRBV7-2,TRBD1,TRBJ1-5,15,TGTGCCAGCAGCCCGGCCCAGGGGGGCAATCAGCCCCAGCATTTT,CASSPAQGGNQPQHF
NA,TRBV20-1,TRBD1,TRBJ1-1,11,TGCAGTGCAGCGGGCCCGACAGGGGCTTTCTTT,CSAAGPTGAFF
NA,TRBV4-2,TRBD1,TRBJ2-1,17,TGTGCCAGCAGCCAAGATTGGAGGACAGGTTCGATTCACTTGCAGTTCTTC,CASSQDWRTGSIHLQFF
NA,TRBV7-2,NA,TRBJ2-2,16,TGTGCCAGCAGCTTCTTTGCCGGGACGAACACCGGGGAGCTGTTTTTT,CASSFFAGTNTGELFF
NA,TRBV19,TRBD2,TRBJ2-7,20,TGTGCCAGTAGTAGGACTAGCGGGAGGCTTTTGTTGTGGCTGCGCTACGAGCAGTACTTC,CASSRTSGRLLLWLRYEQYF
NA,TRBV28,TRBD1,TRBJ1-5,15,TGTGCCAGCAGTACAGGGGAGTATAGCAATCAGCCCCAGCATTTT,CASSTGEYSNQPQHF
NA,TRBV7-2,TRBD2,TRBJ2-7,15,TGTGCCAGCAGCTTGGGACTAGCGGGGGCCTACGAGCAGTACTTC,CASSLGLAGAYEQYF
NA,TRBV5-1,NA,TRBJ2-1,20,TGCGCCAGCAGCTTGGGTCCCCCCCGCGGCCCGGAGAGCTCCTACAATGAGCAGTTCTTC,CASSLGPPRGPESSYNEQFF
NA,TRBV4-3,TRBD1,TRBJ2-1,17,TGCGCCAGCAGCCAGATGAACAGGGGCCCTGCCTACAATGAGCAGTTCTTC,CASSQMNRGPAYNEQFF
NA,TRBV5-1,NA,TRBJ1-1,16,TGCGCCAGCAGCTTGAATGGTTTCGGTCTGAACACTGAAGCTTTCTTT,CASSLNGFGLNTEAFF
NA,TRBV18,NA,TRBJ2-5,15,TGTGCCAGCTCACCCATGACTACGTACCAAGAGACCCAGTACTTC,CASSPMTTYQETQYF
NA,TRBV5-1,TRBD1,TRBJ1-1,13,TGCGCCAGCAGCTTGCGACAGGGGTATGAAGCTTTCTTT,CASSLRQGYEAFF
NA,TRBV6-5,TRBD1,TRBJ2-7,15,TGTGCCAGCAGTTTGGGGACAGGGGAGACCTACGAGCAGTACTTC,CASSLGTGETYEQYF
NA,TRBV12-5,TRBD2,TRBJ2-1,16,TGTGCTAGTGGACGGGGACTAGCGGGAACCAACAATGAGCAGTTCTTC,CASGRGLAGTNNEQFF
NA,TRBV12-5,TRBD1,TRBJ2-5,14,TGTGCTAGTGGTCCAGGGGGTTTGGGAGAGACCCAGTACTTC,CASGPGGLGETQYF
NA,TRBV7-9,NA,TRBJ1-1,12,TGTGCCAGCAGCAAACAGGGAATTGAAGCTTTCTTT,CASSKQGIEAFF
NA,TRBV7-7,TRBD2,TRBJ2-5,15,TGTGCTAGCAGCTTAGAAGCGGGAGTCCAAGAGACCCAGTACTTC,CASSLEAGVQETQYF
NA,TRBV9,NA,TRBJ2-7,16,TGTGCCAGCAGCGTAGGTTGGAGCACTAGCTCCTACGAGCAGTACTTC,CASSVGWSTSSYEQYF
NA,TRBV18,NA,TRBJ1-1,13,TGTGCCAGCTCACCCGACAGGCGGACTGAAGCTTTCTTT,CASSPDRRTEAFF
NA,TRBV6-5,TRBD1,TRBJ2-1,13,TGTGCCAGCAGTTTCACAGGGGGAGTAGAGCAGTTCTTC,CASSFTGGVEQFF
NA,TRBV6-1,TRBD2,TRBJ2-5,16,TGTGCCAGCAGTGAATTGGGGCTAGCGGGATTTGAGACCCAGTACTTC,CASSELGLAGFETQYF
NA,TRBV4-3,NA,TRBJ2-3,14,TGCGCCAGCAGCCCCCTGCAGGGCACAGATACGCAGTATTTT,CASSPLQGTDTQYF
NA,TRBV6-5,NA,TRBJ1-2,16,TGTGCCAGCAGTTACGGAGGGGGGGCGCAGGGCTATGGCTACACCTTC,CASSYGGGAQGYGYTF
NA,TRBV9,NA,TRBJ2-3,15,TGTGCCAGCAGTCTTACAGGTTACCCCACAGATACGCAGTATTTT,CASSLTGYPTDTQYF
NA,TRBV28,TRBD1,TRBJ1-2,14,TGTGCCAGCAGACAGACAGGGGGCTGGTATGGCTACACCTTC,CASRQTGGWYGYTF
NA,TRBV11-3,NA,TRBJ2-3,14,TGTGCCAGCAGCTTAGGAGGTTCTGAGGGTACGCAGTATTTT,CASSLGGSEGTQYF
NA,TRBV11-1,TRBD1,TRBJ1-1,14,TGTGCCAGCAGCTCCACAGGGGGAGAAACTGAAGCTTTCTTT,CASSSTGGETEAFF
NA,TRBV7-9,NA,TRBJ1-1,13,TGTGCCAGCTGCCAAGAAGCGAACACTGAAGCTTTCTTT,CASCQEANTEAFF
once,TRBV28,NA,TRBJ2-7,12,TGTGCCAGCACGGTTAGAGACTACGAGCAGTACTTC,CASTVRDYEQYF
NA,TRBV28,TRBD2,TRBJ2-3,15,TGTGCCAGCAGTAGCCAGACTAGCGGTTCAGATACGCAGTATTTT,CASSSQTSGSDTQYF
NA,TRBV5-1,TRBD2,TRBJ2-1,16,TGCGCCAGCACAACCCTGACTAGCGGGAGGGTGAATGAGCAGTTCTTC,CASTTLTSGRVNEQFF
NA,TRBV5-1,TRBD2,TRBJ2-7,16,TGCGCCAGCAGCCAACATACGGGGGGAAGCTCCTACGAGCAGTACTTC,CASSQHTGGSSYEQYF
NA,TRBV15,NA,TRBJ2-7,14,TGTGCCACCAGCAGGGAGGGACAGTTTGTCGAGCAGTACTTC,CATSREGQFVEQYF